The 25 T cell receptor beta chains below come from one sample, sequenced in a study of OX40 agonist ivuxolimab in advanced cancers. Sequenced by immunoSEQ multiplex PCR; TCRdb stores in-frame clones only, minus some. The sample includes about 63,000 clones, roughly nine tenths of them seen just once. The specimen comprised CD4+ or CD8+ T cells sorted from blood, sampled in a trial of the OX40 agonist ivuxolimab. The receptor set was obtained from an adult with an advanced solid tumor such as melanoma, head and neck, liver or kidney cancer.

This clone was picked up one time. This sequence joins TRBV27 and TRBJ1-6; D gene ambiguous. Trimming left V 1 base short and J 3 bases short, with 7 bases between. Germline V gene data show CDR1 as MNHEY and CDR2 as SMNVEV (reference sequence). This CDR3 region has 15 residues. This CDR3 reads CASSLWANYNSPLHF. CDR3 coding DNA: TGTGCCAGCAGTTTATGGGCCAACTATAATTCACCCCTCCACTTT.

This chain uses TRBV28 with TRBJ1-1; TRBD1 matches at 7 bases. The CDR3 has 15 residues. Germline CDR1 reads MDHEN; CDR2 reads SYDVKM. The V and J ends lost 3 bases and 7 bases, in that order; junction bases with no gene match: 11. This chain's CDR3 is CASSFRGRTPIEAFF. The CDR3 DNA reads as TGTGCCAGCAGTTTTAGGGGGCGAACCCCCATTGAAGCTTTCTTT.

This clone has a handful of counts. V gene TRBV5-1 combines with J gene TRBJ2-5, with TRBD1 as a possible D gene (6 bases). The germline gives CDR1 SGHRS, CDR2 YFSETQ. The CDR3 is 13 residues long. V lost 4 bases to trimming and J lost 5 bases, with 12 bases between them. The DNA for the CDR3 is TGCGCCAGCAGCCTAGGGGGTTGGGAGACCCAGTACTTC. This codes for CASSLGGWETQYF.

The genes are TRBV6-6 and TRBJ2-7; 8 nucleotides agree with TRBD1. Trimming at V came to 6 bases and at J to 6 bases, leaving 4 bases not matched to a gene. This CDR3 contains 12 residues. In germline, CDR1 is MNHNY, CDR2 SVGAGI (reference sequence). CDR3 protein: CASSGQGLEQYF. CDR3 in DNA: TGTGCCAGCAGCGGACAGGGCCTCGAGCAGTACTTC.

This chain uses TRBV5-4 with TRBJ2-7; no clear D. Trimming pared 2 bases from V and 7 bases from J, leaving 10 bases between. Germline CDR1 SGHNT, CDR2 YYREEE (reference sequence). The CDR3 covers 12 residues. For the CDR3, the DNA is TGTGCCAGCAGCTTTACTGACGCAGAGCAGTACTTC. Translating gives CASSFTDAEQYF. Using reference TRBV5-4 and TRBJ2-7 for the parts outside the CDR3, the full variable domain is ETGVTQSPTHLIKTRGQQVTLRCSSQSGHNTVSWYQQALGQGPQFIFQYYREEENGRGNFPPRFSGLQFPNYSSELNVNALELDDSALYLCASSFTDAEQYFGPGTRLTVT.

This chain uses TRBV25-1 with TRBJ2-7; a weak D match, TRBD2 (6 bases). Trimming removed 0 bases at V and 6 bases at J, with 15 bases between. The CDR3 runs to 15 residues. CDR1 is MGHDK and CDR2 is SYGVNS in the germline V gene. Here the CDR3 DNA reads TGTGCCAGCAGTGAATACGGAGGGATTGGTCGCGAGCAGTACTTC. It specifies CASSEYGGIGREQYF.

The CDR3 here is CASSWNRQYTGELFF. The CDR3 DNA follows: TGTGCCAGCAGCTGGAACCGACAATACACCGGGGAGCTGTTTTTT. The rearrangement links TRBV7-2 to TRBJ2-2; unclear D gene. Germline CDR1 SGHTA, CDR2 FQGNSA. The V gene lost 4 bases and the J gene lost 3 bases, with 12 bases spanning the gap. This CDR3 spans 15 amino acids.

The chain uses TRBV18 and TRBJ2-7; 8 nucleotides align to TRBD1. CDR1 is KGHSH and CDR2 is LQKENI in the germline V gene. The CDR3 totals 16 residues. V lost 3 bases to trimming and J lost 2 bases; unmatched junction nucleotides: 9. The DNA for the CDR3 is TGTGCCAGCTCACCGCCCGACAGGGGTCGAGCCTACGAGCAGTACTTC. Translating gives CASSPPDRGRAYEQYF. Drawing the rest from reference TRBV18 and TRBJ2-7, the complete variable domain is NAGVMQNPRHLVRRRGQEARLRCSPMKGHSHVYWYRQLPEEGLKFMVYLQKENIIDESGMPKERFSAEFPKEGPSILRIQQVVRGDSAAYFCASSPPDRGRAYEQYFGPGTRLTVT.

This chain uses TRBV30 with TRBJ2-2; 8 nucleotides align to TRBD2. V lost 0 bases and J lost 7; bases outside the gene matches: 4. In germline, CDR1 is GTSNPN, CDR2 SVGIG (reference sequence). The CDR3 loop spans 14 amino acids. The CDR3 sequence is CAWSVGSGNGELFF. Written as DNA, the CDR3 is TGTGCCTGGAGTGTAGGTAGCGGGAACGGGGAGCTGTTTTTT.

This sequence joins TRBV9 and TRBJ2-1; 10 bases are shared with TRBD2. V gave up 4 bases and J gave up 4 bases; unmatched junction bases: 8. Germline-derived CDR1 and CDR2 are SGDLS and YYNGEE. The CDR3 has 16 residues. This chain's CDR3 is CASSSSGRPGYNEQFF. As DNA, the CDR3 is TGTGCCAGCAGCAGTAGCGGGAGGCCGGGGTACAATGAGCAGTTCTTC.

This sequence joins TRBV7-6 and TRBJ2-3; D assignment may be TRBD1 or TRBD2 (6 bases each). The CDR3 covers 15 residues. The V and J ends lost 5 bases and 2 bases respectively, with 14 bases between them. CDR1 SGHVS and CDR2 FNYEAQ come from the germline V gene. CDR3 sequence: CASSGGAGVTDTQYF. The CDR3 DNA is TGTGCCAGCAGCGGCGGGGCAGGGGTCACAGATACGCAGTATTTT. The whole variable domain, filled in from reference TRBV7-6 and TRBJ2-3, reads GAGVSQSPRYKVTKRGQDVALRCDPISGHVSLYWYRQALGQGPEFLTYFNYEAQQDKSGLPNDRFSAERPEGSISTLTIQRTEQRDSAMYRCASSGGAGVTDTQYFGPGTRLTVL.

The chain combines TRBV5-1 with TRBJ2-3; perhaps TRBD1 as D (5 bases). The CDR3 has 15 residues. The V and J ends lost 0 bases and 1 base respectively, with 9 bases between them. CDR1 is SGHRS, CDR2 YFSETQ, per germline. CDR3 amino acids: CASSLEPRGTDTQYF. The CDR3 DNA reads TGCGCCAGCAGCTTGGAGCCCAGGGGCACAGATACGCAGTATTTT.

This clone was seen a few times. The J gene is TRBJ1-1, the V gene TRBV5-6; weak D call: TRBD1 (6 bases). CDR1 SGHDT and CDR2 YYEEEE come from the germline V gene. CDR3 size: 11 residues. V lost 2 bases, J lost 9 bases, and 8 bases lay in between. CDR3: CASSFDRKAFF. The CDR3 DNA is TGTGCCAGCAGCTTCGACAGGAAAGCTTTCTTT.

This clone came up once. The V gene is TRBV6-5, the J gene TRBJ2-1; TRBD2 might be the D (5 bases). Trimming pared 2 bases from V and 8 bases from J, leaving 16 bases between. The CDR3 is made up of 15 amino acids. Germline V CDR1 and CDR2: MNHEY, SVGAGI. The CDR3 DNA follows: TGTGCCAGCAGTTACGTAGGATTAGCGTCGGATGAGCAGTTCTTC. Encoded protein: CASSYVGLASDEQFF.

The J gene is TRBJ2-5, the V gene TRBV5-6; D gene uncertain. The CDR3 runs to 14 residues. Trimming took 2 bases from V and 2 from J, leaving 10 bases between them. The V gene's germline CDR1 is SGHDT and CDR2 YYEEEE. The CDR3 here is CASSFGHRQETQYF. CDR3 nucleotide sequence: TGTGCCAGCAGCTTTGGGCATCGACAAGAGACCCAGTACTTC.

This clone was recorded only once. This rearrangement joins TRBV29-1 to TRBJ2-3; 11 nucleotides line up with TRBD2. Trimming cost V 0 bases and J 0 bases; bases outside gene matches: 5. This CDR3 is 17 amino acids long. Germline assignment: CDR1 SQVTM and CDR2 ANQGSEA. The CDR3 DNA follows: TGCAGCGTTGAAGACCCTTGGACTAGCGGGAGCACAGATACGCAGTATTTT. Translation gives CSVEDPWTSGSTDTQYF.

The rearrangement joins TRBV2 to TRBJ2-1; D unclear. Trimming pared 6 bases from V and 5 bases from J, leaving 11 bases between. The CDR3 covers 13 residues. Germline CDR1 is SNHLY and CDR2 is FYNNEI. Here the CDR3 reads CASRDDGNNEQFF. The CDR3 region has the DNA TGTGCCAGCAGGGACGACGGAAACAATGAGCAGTTCTTC.

This chain uses TRBV11-3 with TRBJ1-4; D uncertain. The V end lost 0 bases, the J end lost 5 bases, and 7 bases lay between the germline ends. CDR1 and CDR2 (germline): SGHNT, YENEEA. This CDR3 spans 14 amino acids. The CDR3 region is CASSLDRLNEKLFF. The CDR3 DNA follows: TGTGCCAGCAGCTTAGACAGGCTCAATGAAAAACTGTTTTTT.

The CDR3 coding sequence is TGTGCCAGCAGTCCCATGCCTCGGGACTCTAGCGGTATTATAAATCAGCCCCAGCATTTT. Protein: CASSPMPRDSSGIINQPQHF. This chain uses TRBV28 with TRBJ1-5; tentative D call: TRBD1 (5 bases). This CDR3 contains 20 residues. In germline, CDR1 is MDHEN, CDR2 SYDVKM. Trimming stripped 5 bases from V and 4 bases from J, with 30 bases between. Variable domain in full (rest from reference TRBV28 and TRBJ1-5): DVKVTQSSRYLVKRTGEKVFLECVQDMDHENMFWYRQDPGLGLRLIYFSYDVKMKEKGDIPEGYSVSREKKERFSLILESASTNQTSMYLCASSPMPRDSSGIINQPQHFGDGTRLSIL.

The V gene is TRBV14, the J gene TRBJ2-5, with D perhaps matching TRBD2 (5 bases). The CDR3 has 13 residues. Germline V gene data show CDR1 as SGHDN and CDR2 as FVKESK. Between the trimmed V and J ends, which lost 4 bases and 7 bases, there was a span of 13 bases. For the CDR3, the DNA is TGTGCCAGCAGCCCCACGGGGAAGGGGACCCAGTACTTC. This gives the protein CASSPTGKGTQYF.

The genes are TRBV27 and TRBJ2-7, with a weak D call TRBD1 (5 bases). CDR1 and CDR2 from the germline V gene are MNHEY and SMNVEV (reference sequence). The CDR3 covers 13 residues. With 5 bases removed from V and 3 bases from J, the gap between germline ends came to 11 bases. The CDR3: CASSLRQYYEQYF. Written as DNA, the CDR3 is TGTGCCAGCAGTCTGCGACAGTACTACGAGCAGTACTTC.

The genes are TRBV4-1 and TRBJ2-7; 8 bases line up with TRBD1. The CDR3 runs 15 residues. Germline loops: CDR1 MGHRA, CDR2 YSYEKL. V shed 0 bases, J shed 2 bases, and the junction held 3 bases outside the gene matches. In DNA form, the CDR3 reads TGCGCCAGCAGCCAAGACAGGGGGCAAACCTACGAGCAGTACTTC. Amino acids: CASSQDRGQTYEQYF.

CDR3 in DNA: TGTGCCAGCCGAAGACAACCCACCTATGGCTACACCTTC. It specifies CASRRQPTYGYTF. The J gene is TRBJ1-2, the V gene TRBV6-5; no firm D call. Germline CDR1 reads MNHEY; CDR2 reads SVGAGI. The germline V and J ends were trimmed by 8 bases and 4 bases, with 14 bases remaining between them. CDR3 size: 13 residues.

This clone was detected a few times. This chain uses TRBV5-1 with TRBJ2-7; 7 nucleotides line up with TRBD2. This CDR3 has 15 residues. V lost 0 bases to trimming and J lost 0 bases; unmatched junction nucleotides: 3. Germline V gene sequence: CDR1 SGHRS, CDR2 YFSETQ. CDR3 DNA: TGCGCCAGCAGCTTGGCAGCGGGATTCTCCTACGAGCAGTACTTC. This translates into CASSLAAGFSYEQYF.

This clone was detected a few times. The chain joins TRBV7-2 to TRBJ2-3; 9 bases match TRBD2. The CDR3 has 16 residues. Germline V gene sequence: CDR1 SGHTA, CDR2 FQGNSA. Trimming cost V 4 bases and J 0 bases; bases outside gene matches: 5. CDR3 region: CASSYLAGTSTDTQYF. CDR3 DNA: TGTGCCAGCAGCTACCTAGCGGGAACTAGCACAGATACGCAGTATTTT.